The 14 T cell receptor beta chains reported below all come from one sample, sequenced in a study of cytomegalovirus exposure and HLA in healthy donors (dated by TCRdb to about 2017). The method behind the library was the immunoSEQ multiplex PCR assay. For the multiplex PCR, a mixture combining 60 forward primers for TCR Vbeta segments and 13 reverse primers for TCR Jbeta segments was used. The source is immuneACCESS, and TCRdb retained only in-frame sequences with V and J called. Part of the clones is not carried over; for the studies checked, unresolved V genes explain less than half of this, and the remainder is unexplained. The sample includes 35,000 to 40,000 clones, with 66% observed a single time. Around 20% of the sample goes to the ten largest clones. Sequencing was carried out using PBMCs. The receptors stem from a man over 45 in good health and CMV-seropositive.

The J gene is TRBJ1-2, the V gene TRBV4-3, with D perhaps matching TRBD1 (5 bases). This CDR3 comprises 15 residues. From germline, CDR1 is LGHNA and CDR2 YSLEER. Trimming stripped 1 base from V and 6 bases from J, with 15 bases between. CDR3 nucleotide sequence: TGCGCCAGCAGCCAAGGGTCTGCAGGGAATGATGGCTACACCTTC. It codes for CASSQGSAGNDGYTF.

This sequence joins TRBV5-6 and TRBJ1-4, with 7 bases matching TRBD1. The germline gives CDR1 SGHDT, CDR2 YYEEEE. This CDR3 has 14 amino acids. V shed 4 bases, J shed 8 bases, and the junction held 8 bases outside the gene matches. CDR3: CASSPDRRKEKLFF. DNA for the CDR3: TGTGCCAGCAGCCCGGACAGGAGGAAGGAAAAACTGTTTTTT.

This chain joins TRBV7-3 and TRBJ1-1; D remains unclear. The CDR3 covers 12 residues. V lost 1 base to trimming and J lost 5 bases, with 5 bases between them. Per germline, CDR1 SGHTA and CDR2 FQGTGA. Here the CDR3 reads CASSLIRTEAFF. The CDR3 DNA reads as TGTGCCAGCAGCTTAATACGGACTGAAGCTTTCTTT. Full variable domain (outside the CDR3, taken from reference TRBV7-3 and TRBJ1-1): GAGVSQTPSNKVTEKGKYVELRCDPISGHTALYWYRQSLGQGPEFLIYFQGTGAADDSGLPNDRFFAVRPEGSVSTLKIQRTERGDSAVYLCASSLIRTEAFFGQGTRLTVV.

This chain connects TRBV28 to TRBJ1-5; possibly TRBD1 for D (5 bases). V shed 5 bases and J shed 4 bases, with 12 bases lying between them. From germline, CDR1 is MDHEN and CDR2 SYDVKM. This CDR3 contains 14 residues. The CDR3 reads CASSQDRLNQPQHF. CDR3 sequence (DNA): TGTGCCAGCAGTCAAGACAGACTGAATCAGCCCCAGCATTTT.

Sample share makes this clone medium-sized. The genes are TRBV19 and TRBJ1-2; 7 bases line up with TRBD1. With 6 bases clipped from V and 2 bases from J, the junction kept 6 bases outside the gene matches. The length of the CDR3 is 14 residues. Germline V lookup: CDR1 LNHDA, CDR2 SQIVND (reference sequence). CDR3 residues: CASSGQAINYGYTF. As DNA, the CDR3 is TGTGCCAGTAGCGGACAGGCAATAAACTATGGCTACACCTTC.

A few counts support this clone. The chain has TRBV29-1 and TRBJ1-1; no clear D. This CDR3 spans 10 amino acids. The germline gives CDR1 SQVTM, CDR2 ANQGSEA. V gave up 4 bases and J gave up 3 bases, with 3 bases separating them. CDR3 sequence (DNA): TGCAGCGTTGCGGACACTGAAGCTTTCTTT. Its translation: CSVADTEAFF.

At least ten counts were recorded for this clone. The chain employs TRBV19 and TRBJ1-1; D gene uncertain. The germline V gene encodes CDR1 LNHDA and CDR2 SQIVND (reference sequence). The CDR3 spans 14 residues. Trimming stripped 5 bases from V and 4 bases from J, with 14 bases between. This chain's CDR3 is CASSSREGGTEAFF. The CDR3 bases are TGTGCCAGTAGTTCTCGGGAGGGCGGCACTGAAGCTTTCTTT.

This clone was seen only a few times. The V gene is TRBV7-3, the J gene TRBJ2-1; 14 nucleotides agree with TRBD2. The CDR3 covers 14 residues. Germline CDR1 reads SGHTA; CDR2 reads FQGTGA. The trim removed 4 bases at V and 12 bases at J, leaving 5 bases unmatched. For the CDR3, the DNA is TGTGCCAGCAGCTCTGGACTAGCGGGGGGCACGCAGTTCTTC. Translated, it gives CASSSGLAGGTQFF.

This clone was observed a handful of times. The V call is TRBV5-1, the J call TRBJ1-6; 9 bases are shared with TRBD1. V lost 4 bases, J lost 6 bases, and 5 bases stayed unmatched. CDR1 SGHRS and CDR2 YFSETQ come from the germline V gene. This CDR3 is 15 amino acids long. As DNA, the CDR3 is TGCGCCAGCAGCGCCGGACAGGGGAGTAATTCACCCCTCCACTTT. Its protein product is CASSAGQGSNSPLHF.

This chain joins TRBV5-1 and TRBJ2-7, with 8 bases that match TRBD1. Germline CDR1 and CDR2: SGHRS and YFSETQ. V was clipped by 4 bases and J by 6 bases; unmatched bases: 6. The CDR3 contains 13 residues. The CDR3 sequence is CASSTVQGGEQYF. The CDR3 DNA follows: TGCGCCAGCAGCACGGTACAGGGGGGCGAGCAGTACTTC.

This chain connects TRBV19 to TRBJ1-5; D remains ambiguous. V shed 0 bases and J shed 4 bases, with 7 bases lying between them. CDR1 LNHDA and CDR2 SQIVND come from the germline V gene (reference sequence). The CDR3 contains 14 residues. In DNA, the CDR3 is TGTGCCAGTAGTATAGACTCGGGGAATCAGCCCCAGCATTTT. Protein: CASSIDSGNQPQHF.

This chain links TRBV5-4 with TRBJ2-7; D unresolved. Germline-derived CDR1 and CDR2 are SGHNT and YYREEE (reference sequence). CDR3 length equals 12 residues. The V end lost 3 bases, the J end lost 2 bases, and 6 bases lay between the germline ends. Written as DNA, the CDR3 is TGTGCCAGCAGCTCGGGTCCCTACGAGCAGTACTTC. This encodes CASSSGPYEQYF. Combining the CDR3 with reference TRBV5-4 and TRBJ2-7 gives the whole variable domain ETGVTQSPTHLIKTRGQQVTLRCSSQSGHNTVSWYQQALGQGPQFIFQYYREEENGRGNFPPRFSGLQFPNYSSELNVNALELDDSALYLCASSSGPYEQYFGPGTRLTVT.

This clone was detected once. The genes are TRBV5-1 and TRBJ1-2; D possibly corresponds to TRBD1 (6 bases). CDR1 and CDR2 from the germline V gene are SGHRS and YFSETQ. CDR3 length equals 16 residues. V dropped 0 bases and J dropped 8 bases, with 20 bases sitting between them. As DNA, the CDR3 is TGCGCCAGCAGCTTGGGAGTGCCAGGGGCCCGCGGGGGCTACACCTTC. Amino acid sequence: CASSLGVPGARGGYTF.

The chain couples TRBV28 to TRBJ2-5, with D maybe TRBD2 (7 bases). The CDR3 totals 14 residues. Trimming removed 10 bases from V and 4 bases from J, with 19 bases in between. CDR1 is MDHEN, CDR2 SYDVKM, per germline. The CDR3 DNA follows: TGTGCCACCTACGGCCAGGGGAGGGGAGAGACCCAGTACTTC. Protein product: CATYGQGRGETQYF. The variable domain in full, with the rest retrieved from reference TRBV28 and TRBJ2-5, is DVKVTQSSRYLVKRTGEKVFLECVQDMDHENMFWYRQDPGLGLRLIYFSYDVKMKEKGDIPEGYSVSREKKERFSLILESASTNQTSMYLCATYGQGRGETQYFGPGTRLLVL.